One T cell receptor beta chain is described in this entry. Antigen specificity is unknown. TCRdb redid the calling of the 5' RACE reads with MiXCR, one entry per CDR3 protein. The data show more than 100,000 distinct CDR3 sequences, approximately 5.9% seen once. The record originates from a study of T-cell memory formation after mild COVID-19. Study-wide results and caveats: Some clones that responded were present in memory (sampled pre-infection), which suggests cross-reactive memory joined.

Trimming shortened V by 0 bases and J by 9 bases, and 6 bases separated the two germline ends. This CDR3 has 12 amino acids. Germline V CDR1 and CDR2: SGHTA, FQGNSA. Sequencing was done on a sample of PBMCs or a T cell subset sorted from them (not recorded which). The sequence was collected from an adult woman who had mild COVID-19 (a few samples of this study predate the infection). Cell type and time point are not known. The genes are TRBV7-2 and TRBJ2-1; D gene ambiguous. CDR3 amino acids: CASSLALSEQFF. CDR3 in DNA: TGTGCCAGCAGCTTAGCGCTAAGTGAGCAGTTCTTC.